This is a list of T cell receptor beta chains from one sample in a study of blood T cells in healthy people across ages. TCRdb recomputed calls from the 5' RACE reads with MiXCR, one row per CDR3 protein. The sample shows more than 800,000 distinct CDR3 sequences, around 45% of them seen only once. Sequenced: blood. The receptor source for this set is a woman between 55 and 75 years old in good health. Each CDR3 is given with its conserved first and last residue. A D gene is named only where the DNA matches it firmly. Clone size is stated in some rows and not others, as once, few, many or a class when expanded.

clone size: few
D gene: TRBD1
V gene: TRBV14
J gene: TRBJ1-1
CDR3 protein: CASSQRTGRNTEAFF
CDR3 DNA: TGTGCCAGCAGCCAGAGGACAGGCCGAAACACTGAAGCTTTCTTT

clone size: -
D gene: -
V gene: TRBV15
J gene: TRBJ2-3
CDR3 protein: CATSRSTASTDTQYF
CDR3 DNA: TGTGCCACCAGCAGGTCGACTGCTAGCACAGATACGCAGTATTTT

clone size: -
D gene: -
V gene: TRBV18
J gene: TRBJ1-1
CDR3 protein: CASSPSRVNTEAFF
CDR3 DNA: TGTGCCAGCTCACCTAGTCGCGTGAACACTGAAGCTTTCTTT

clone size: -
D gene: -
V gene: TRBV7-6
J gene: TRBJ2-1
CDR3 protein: CASSLSSPVDEQFF
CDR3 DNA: TGTGCCAGCAGCTTATCATCTCCTGTGGATGAGCAGTTCTTC

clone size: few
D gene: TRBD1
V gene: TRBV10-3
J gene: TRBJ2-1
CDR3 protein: CAISETRDSNEQFF
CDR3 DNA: TGTGCCATCAGTGAGACCAGGGACAGCAATGAGCAGTTCTTC

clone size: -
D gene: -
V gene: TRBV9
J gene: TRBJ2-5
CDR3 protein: CASSVSSGEETQYF
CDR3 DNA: TGTGCCAGCAGCGTCAGCTCAGGGGAGGAGACCCAGTACTTC

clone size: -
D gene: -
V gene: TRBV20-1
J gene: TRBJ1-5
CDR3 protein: CSARYPGSVSNQPQHF
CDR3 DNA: TGCAGTGCTAGATATCCGGGTTCCGTTAGCAATCAGCCCCAGCATTTT

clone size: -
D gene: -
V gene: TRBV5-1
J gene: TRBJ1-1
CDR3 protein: CASSDTGSTEAFF
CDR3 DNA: TGCGCCAGCAGTGATACGGGGAGCACTGAAGCTTTCTTT

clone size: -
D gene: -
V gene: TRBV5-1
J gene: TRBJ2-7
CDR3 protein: CASSLAPQDIAAYEQYF
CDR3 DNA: TGCGCCAGCAGCTTGGCCCCCCAGGACATCGCGGCTTACGAGCAGTACTTC

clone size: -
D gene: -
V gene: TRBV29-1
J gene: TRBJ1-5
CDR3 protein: CSVASGDRPQHF
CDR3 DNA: TGCAGCGTTGCAAGTGGAGATCGGCCCCAGCATTTT

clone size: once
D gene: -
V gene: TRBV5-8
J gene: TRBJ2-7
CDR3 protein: CASSLQVRTNEQYF
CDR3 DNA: TGTGCCAGCAGCTTGCAAGTGCGAACAAACGAGCAGTACTTC

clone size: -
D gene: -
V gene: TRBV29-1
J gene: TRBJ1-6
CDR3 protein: CSARTSYNSPLHF
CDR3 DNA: TGCAGCGCCCGGACCTCCTATAATTCACCCCTCCACTTT

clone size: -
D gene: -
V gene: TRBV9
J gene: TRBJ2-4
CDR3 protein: CASSPRGADNERYF
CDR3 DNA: TGTGCCAGCAGCCCCCGAGGAGCGGACAATGAGCGGTACTTC

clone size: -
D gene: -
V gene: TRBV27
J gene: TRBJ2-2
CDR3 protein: CASNSQGIKTGELFF
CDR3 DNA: TGTGCCAGCAATTCCCAGGGAATTAAGACCGGGGAGCTGTTTTTT

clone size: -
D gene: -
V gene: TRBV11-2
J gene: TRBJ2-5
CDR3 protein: CASGARDPQETQYF
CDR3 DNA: TGTGCCAGCGGCGCCCGGGACCCACAAGAGACCCAGTACTTC

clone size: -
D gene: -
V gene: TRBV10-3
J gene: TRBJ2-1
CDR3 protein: CAISTGLNEQFF
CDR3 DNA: TGTGCCATCAGTACAGGGTTAAATGAGCAGTTCTTC

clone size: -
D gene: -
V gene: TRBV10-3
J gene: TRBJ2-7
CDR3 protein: CATAVRAGTYEQYF
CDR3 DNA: TGTGCCACGGCGGTGAGGGCAGGAACCTACGAGCAGTACTTC

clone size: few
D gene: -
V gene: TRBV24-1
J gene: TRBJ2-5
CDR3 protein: CATSDSGETQYF
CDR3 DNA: TGTGCCACCAGTGATTCAGGAGAGACCCAGTACTTC

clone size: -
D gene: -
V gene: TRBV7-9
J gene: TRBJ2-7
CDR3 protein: CASVWHQSSYEQYF
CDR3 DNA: TGTGCCAGCGTATGGCATCAGAGCTCCTACGAGCAGTACTTC

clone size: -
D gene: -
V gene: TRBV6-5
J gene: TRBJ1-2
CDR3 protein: CASSIGQTYGYTF
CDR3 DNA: TGTGCCAGCAGTATCGGACAGACGTATGGCTACACCTTC

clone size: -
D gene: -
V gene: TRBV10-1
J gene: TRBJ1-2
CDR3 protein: CASSESGPRGYTF
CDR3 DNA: TGCGCCAGCAGTGAGTCGGGGCCACGCGGCTACACCTTC

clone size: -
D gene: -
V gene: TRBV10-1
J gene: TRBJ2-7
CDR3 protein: CASSEWTASSYNEQYF
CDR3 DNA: TGCGCCAGCAGTGAGTGGACAGCGAGCTCCTACAATGAGCAGTACTTC

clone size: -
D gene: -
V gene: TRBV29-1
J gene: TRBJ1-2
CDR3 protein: CSVDVKGAHYGYTF
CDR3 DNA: TGCAGCGTTGACGTTAAGGGAGCCCACTATGGCTACACCTTC

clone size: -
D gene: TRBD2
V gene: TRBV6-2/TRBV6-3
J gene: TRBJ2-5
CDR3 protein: CASSLHTGSGKETQYF
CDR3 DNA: TGTGCCAGCAGTTTACACACCGGGAGCGGGAAAGAGACCCAGTACTTC

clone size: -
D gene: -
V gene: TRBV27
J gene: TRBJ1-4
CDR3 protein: CASSVSRNEKLFF
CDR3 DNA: TGTGCCAGCAGTGTTTCACGGAATGAAAAACTGTTTTTT

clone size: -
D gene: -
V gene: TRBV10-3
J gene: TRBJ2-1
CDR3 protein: CAISESLSNLATGNEQFF
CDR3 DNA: TGTGCCATCAGTGAGTCGTTAAGCAATTTGGCCACGGGTAATGAGCAGTTCTTC

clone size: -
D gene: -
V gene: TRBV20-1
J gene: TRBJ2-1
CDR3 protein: CSPTQRAYNEQFF
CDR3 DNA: TGCAGTCCTACCCAGCGGGCCTACAATGAGCAGTTCTTC

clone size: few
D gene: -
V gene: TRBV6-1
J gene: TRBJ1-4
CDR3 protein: CASSEPPTTNEKLFF
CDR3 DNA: TGTGCCAGCAGTGAACCCCCGACAACTAATGAAAAACTGTTTTTT

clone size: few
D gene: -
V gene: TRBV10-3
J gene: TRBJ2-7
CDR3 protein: CAINGGHEQYF
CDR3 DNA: TGTGCCATCAACGGAGGCCACGAGCAGTACTTC

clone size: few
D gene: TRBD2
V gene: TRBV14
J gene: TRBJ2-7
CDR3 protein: CASSTPGLGSREQYF
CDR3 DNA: TGTGCCAGCAGCACCCCGGGACTAGGATCCCGCGAGCAGTACTTC

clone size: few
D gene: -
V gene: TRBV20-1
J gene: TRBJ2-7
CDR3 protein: CSARAVGGGEQYF
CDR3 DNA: TGCAGTGCTAGAGCAGTGGGAGGGGGTGAGCAGTACTTC

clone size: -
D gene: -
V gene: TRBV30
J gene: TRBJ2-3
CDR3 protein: CAWGQGGNTQYF
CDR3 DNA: TGTGCCTGGGGGCAGGGAGGAAATACGCAGTATTTT

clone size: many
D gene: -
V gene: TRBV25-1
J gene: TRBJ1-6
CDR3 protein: CASSESQGNNSPLHF
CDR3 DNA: TGTGCCAGCAGTGAAAGTCAGGGGAACAATTCACCCCTCCACTTT

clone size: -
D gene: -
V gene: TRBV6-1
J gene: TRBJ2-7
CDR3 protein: CASRTPSTASYEQYF
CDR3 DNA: TGTGCCAGCAGGACGCCTTCGACAGCCTCCTACGAGCAGTACTTC

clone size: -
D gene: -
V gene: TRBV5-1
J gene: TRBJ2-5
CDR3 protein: CASSYLGGGPNNEQYF
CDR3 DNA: TGCGCCAGCAGCTACTTAGGGGGGGGACCGAACAATGAGCAGTACTTC

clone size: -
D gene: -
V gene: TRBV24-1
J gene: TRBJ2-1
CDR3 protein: CATSARERDNGQFF
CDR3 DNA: TGTGCCACCAGTGCCCGGGAGCGGGACAATGGGCAGTTCTTC

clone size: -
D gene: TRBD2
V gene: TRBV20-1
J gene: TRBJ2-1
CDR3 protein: CGAREDSGSVNEQFF
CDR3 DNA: TGCGGTGCTAGAGAGGATAGCGGGAGTGTCAATGAGCAGTTCTTC

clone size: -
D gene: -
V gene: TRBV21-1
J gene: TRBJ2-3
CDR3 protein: CASSKTPPGLAGPTSTDTQYF
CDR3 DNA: TGTGCCAGCAGCAAAACCCCGCCGGGACTAGCGGGGCCCACTAGCACAGATACGCAGTATTTT

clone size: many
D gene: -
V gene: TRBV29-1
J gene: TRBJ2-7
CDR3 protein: CSVEGLASYEQYF
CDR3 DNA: TGCAGCGTTGAAGGGCTAGCATCCTACGAGCAGTACTTC

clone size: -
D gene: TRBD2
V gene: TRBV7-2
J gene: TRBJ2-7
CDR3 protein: CASSRILAGGTYEQYF
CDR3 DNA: TGTGCCAGCAGCAGGATATTAGCGGGAGGTACCTACGAGCAGTACTTC

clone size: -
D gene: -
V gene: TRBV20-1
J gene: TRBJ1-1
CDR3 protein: CSARVPGMNTEAFF
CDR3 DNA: TGCAGTGCTAGAGTCCCTGGGATGAACACTGAAGCTTTCTTT

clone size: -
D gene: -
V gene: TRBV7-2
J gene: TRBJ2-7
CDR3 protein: CASSVRDMTYEQYF
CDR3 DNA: TGTGCCAGCAGCGTCCGGGACATGACCTACGAGCAGTACTTC

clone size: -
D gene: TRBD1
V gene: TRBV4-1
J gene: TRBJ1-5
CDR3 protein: CASSQAGGPTKHF
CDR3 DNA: TGCGCCAGCAGCCAAGCAGGGGGACCCACGAAGCATTTT

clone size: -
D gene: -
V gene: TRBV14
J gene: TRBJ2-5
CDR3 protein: CASSLRQGLRRTQYF
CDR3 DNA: TGTGCCAGCAGCCTTCGACAGGGACTGCGGAGGACCCAGTACTTC

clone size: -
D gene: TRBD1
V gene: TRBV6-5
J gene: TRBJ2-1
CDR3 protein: CASTKTQGALNEQFF
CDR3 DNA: TGTGCCAGCACGAAAACACAGGGGGCTCTCAATGAGCAGTTCTTC

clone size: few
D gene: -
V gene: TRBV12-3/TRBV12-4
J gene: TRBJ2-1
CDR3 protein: CASSLAGSGPANEQFF
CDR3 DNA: TGTGCCAGCAGTTTAGCTGGAAGCGGACCAGCGAATGAGCAGTTCTTC

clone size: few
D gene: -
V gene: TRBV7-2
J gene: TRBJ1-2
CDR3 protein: CASSLARGGNYGYTF
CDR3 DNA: TGTGCCAGCAGCTTGGCAAGGGGGGGGAACTATGGCTACACCTTC

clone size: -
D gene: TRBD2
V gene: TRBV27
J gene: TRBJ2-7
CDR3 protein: CASSRLGGSYEQYF
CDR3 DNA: TGTGCCAGCAGTCGGTTAGGCGGGAGTTACGAGCAGTACTTC

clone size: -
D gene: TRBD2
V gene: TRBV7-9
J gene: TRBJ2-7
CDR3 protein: CACSLSAGGPSVQYF
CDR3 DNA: TGTGCCTGCAGCTTAAGTGCGGGAGGGCCATCGGTGCAGTACTTC

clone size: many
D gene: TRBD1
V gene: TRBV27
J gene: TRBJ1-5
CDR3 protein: CASKRQGAYQPQHF
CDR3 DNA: TGTGCCAGCAAGAGGCAGGGGGCCTATCAGCCCCAGCATTTT

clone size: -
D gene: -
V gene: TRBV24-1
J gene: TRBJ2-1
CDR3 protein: CATSPTPGQDYNEQFF
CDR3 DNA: TGTGCCACCAGTCCAACACCGGGGCAGGACTACAATGAGCAGTTCTTC

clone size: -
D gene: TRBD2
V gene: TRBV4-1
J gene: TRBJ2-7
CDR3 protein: CASSPWTSGSTEQYF
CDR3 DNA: TGCGCCAGCAGCCCGTGGACTAGCGGGAGTACCGAGCAGTACTTC

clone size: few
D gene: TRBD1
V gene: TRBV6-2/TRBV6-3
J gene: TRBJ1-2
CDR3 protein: CASSYPGTAYGYTF
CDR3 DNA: TGTGCCAGCAGTTACCCCGGGACAGCCTATGGCTACACCTTC

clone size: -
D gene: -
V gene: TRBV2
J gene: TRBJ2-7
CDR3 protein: CASSEAASYEQYF
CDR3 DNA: TGTGCCAGCAGTGAGGCAGCGAGCTACGAGCAGTACTTC